A single sample is the source of the 22 T cell receptor beta chains below, sequenced in a study of T cells in Graves' hyperthyroidism and ophthalmopathy. It was RNA transcripts that yielded the amplified TCR beta CDR3 regions. TCR CDR3 underwent first-round RT-PCR with the HTBI primer set. MiXCR, run by TCRdb on the multiplex PCR reads, gives a single entry per CDR3 protein. The data hold 380,000 or so distinct CDR3 sequences, with about 14% observed a single time. Sequenced sample: blood. These receptors were collected from a man under 40 with Graves' hyperthyroidism that later progressed to Graves' ophthalmopathy.

The V gene is TRBV27, the J gene TRBJ2-5; no clear D. The CDR3 sequence is 13 residues long. Germline CDR1 and CDR2: MNHEY and SMNVEV (reference sequence). V was pared by 8 bases and J by 5 bases, with 15 bases between. The CDR3 loop reads CASGPYGRETQYF. The CDR3 coding sequence is TGTGCCAGCGGCCCTTATGGACGGGAGACCCAGTACTTC.

The J gene is TRBJ1-2, the V gene TRBV6-1; D call uncertain. V lost 7 bases to trimming and J lost 8 bases, with 17 bases between them. This CDR3 has 13 amino acids. CDR1 and CDR2 from the germline V gene are MNHNS and SASEGT. DNA of the CDR3: TGTGCCAGCATAGGAAGTGGTTTCGGGGGCTACACCTTC. Protein: CASIGSGFGGYTF.

This rearrangement joins TRBV5-1 to TRBJ2-1; no definite D call. The CDR3 spans 12 residues. Trimming cost V 0 bases and J 8 bases, with 6 bases left between them. Germline lookup yields CDR1 SGHRS and CDR2 YFSETQ. CDR3 sequence (DNA): TGCGCCAGCAGCTTGGACGATCATGAGCAGTTCTTC. Encoded protein: CASSLDDHEQFF.

V and J are TRBV20-1 and TRBJ2-1; 7 positions match TRBD2. V trimming: 3 bases; J trimming: 0 bases; junction bases outside the gene matches: 5. The CDR3 totals 15 residues. Germline assignment: CDR1 DFQATT and CDR2 SNEGSKA (reference sequence). CDR3 sequence reads: CSASSERGSYNEQFF. In DNA, the CDR3 is TGCAGTGCTAGTAGCGAGCGGGGCTCCTACAATGAGCAGTTCTTC.

This clonotype was observed a handful of times. The chain links TRBV5-6 to TRBJ1-4; D remains ambiguous. Looked up from germline, CDR1 is SGHDT and CDR2 is YYEEEE. Between the trimmed V and J ends, which lost 1 base and 0 bases, there was a span of 13 bases. This CDR3 contains 17 residues. This CDR3 reads CASSLLGRRATNEKLFF. Here the CDR3 DNA reads TGTGCCAGCAGCTTGTTAGGCCGCAGAGCAACTAATGAAAAACTGTTTTTT. Using reference TRBV5-6 and TRBJ1-4 for the parts outside the CDR3, the full variable domain is DAGVTQSPTHLIKTRGQQVTLRCSPKSGHDTVSWYQQALGQGPQFIFQYYEEEERQRGNFPDRFSGHQFPNYSSELNVNALLLGDSALYLCASSLLGRRATNEKLFFGSGTQLSVL.

The V gene is TRBV3-1, the J gene TRBJ2-1; possible D gene TRBD2, 7 bases. The germline V and J ends were trimmed by 5 bases and 8 bases, with 13 bases remaining between them. The CDR3 is 13 amino acids. Per the germline V gene, CDR1 is LGHDT and CDR2 is YNNKEL (reference sequence). The CDR3 bases are TGTGCCAGCAGCAAACGGGGGGCCGATGAGCAGTTCTTC. Its translation is CASSKRGADEQFF.

The chain has TRBV4-1 and TRBJ1-1; possible D gene TRBD1, 5 bases. Germline V gene lookup returns CDR1 MGHRA and CDR2 YSYEKL. The V gene lost 3 bases and the J gene lost 1 base, with 15 bases spanning the gap. CDR3 length equals 16 residues. The CDR3 loop is CASSQRGGYTNTEAFF. The DNA of the CDR3 is TGCGCCAGCAGCCAGAGGGGAGGGTATACGAACACTGAAGCTTTCTTT.

This clonotype was recorded at least ten times. The gene calls are TRBV9 and TRBJ1-5; tentative D call: TRBD1 (5 bases). The CDR3 contains 14 residues. V dropped 0 bases and J dropped 1 base, with 5 bases sitting between them. CDR1 and CDR2 from the germline V gene are SGDLS and YYNGEE. The CDR3: CASSVGDSNQPQHF. The CDR3 DNA follows: TGTGCCAGCAGCGTAGGGGACAGCAATCAGCCCCAGCATTTT.

The table lists this clonotype with many counts. The CDR3 loop reads CASSLGEVGPGSAQYF. CDR3 sequence (DNA): TGTGCCAGCAGCTTAGGGGAGGTGGGGCCGGGGTCTGCGCAGTATTTT. This chain joins TRBV7-2 and TRBJ2-3; D might be TRBD2 (6 bases). There are 16 residues in the CDR3. The germline gives CDR1 SGHTA, CDR2 FQGNSA. V was cut by 1 base and J by 10 bases, with 21 bases left in between. The full variable domain, its missing parts supplied by reference TRBV7-2 and TRBJ2-3, is GAGVSQSPSNKVTEKGKDVELRCDPISGHTALYWYRQSLGQGLEFLIYFQGNSAPDKSGLPSDRFSAERTGGSVSTLTIQRTQQEDSAVYLCASSLGEVGPGSAQYFGPGTRLTVL.

This clonotype was seen a few times. J is TRBJ2-1 and V is TRBV7-3, with TRBD2 identical over 10 bases. Unmatched junction bases numbered 7, after V lost 1 base and J lost 4 bases. Germline V gene lookup returns CDR1 SGHTA and CDR2 FQGTGA. CDR3 length equals 17 residues. CDR3 protein: CASSLNPSGGLYNEQFF. The CDR3, as DNA: TGTGCCAGCAGCTTAAATCCTAGCGGGGGACTATACAATGAGCAGTTCTTC.

This clonotype was detected many times. The CDR3 loop is CASSLLATQETQYF. CDR3 nucleotides: TGTGCCAGCAGTTTACTAGCGACCCAAGAGACCCAGTACTTC. The rearrangement uses TRBV28 and TRBJ2-5; the D gene is possibly TRBD2 (6 bases). The V gene lost 2 bases and the J gene lost 1 base, with 8 bases spanning the gap. CDR1 and CDR2 from the germline V gene are MDHEN and SYDVKM. This CDR3 has 14 amino acids.

This clonotype was counted only a few times. The chain links TRBV9 to TRBJ1-5; D is unclear. Per germline, CDR1 SGDLS and CDR2 YYNGEE. V was trimmed by 0 bases and J by 0 bases, leaving 7 bases between them. This CDR3 has 15 residues. The CDR3 sequence: CASSVGTNSNQPQHF. For the CDR3, the DNA is TGTGCCAGCAGCGTAGGGACGAATAGCAATCAGCCCCAGCATTTT.

The CDR3 is CASSFGDTYEQYF. DNA of the CDR3: TGTGCCAGCAGCTTTGGGGACACATACGAGCAGTACTTC. The J gene is TRBJ2-7, the V gene TRBV5-5, with D possibly matching TRBD1 (6 bases). The CDR3 runs to 13 residues. The V gene's germline CDR1 is SGHKS and CDR2 YYEKEE (reference sequence). Trimming shortened V by 2 bases and J by 4 bases, and 10 bases separated the two germline ends.

A few counts support this clonotype. V usage is TRBV6-1 and J usage is TRBJ2-3; 8 bases fit TRBD2. The CDR3 loop spans 17 amino acids. V shed 2 bases, J shed 1 base, and the junction held 8 bases outside the gene matches. The germline CDR1 and CDR2 sequences are MNHNS and SASEGT. This CDR3 reads CASSESGGLPGTDTQYF. The CDR3, as DNA: TGTGCCAGCAGTGAAAGCGGGGGCCTTCCTGGCACAGATACGCAGTATTTT.

This clonotype was observed a handful of times. The rearrangement links TRBV6-1 to TRBJ1-5; D may be TRBD1 (5 bases). The CDR3 totals 15 residues. V shed 5 bases and J shed 4 bases, with 15 bases lying between them. Germline-derived CDR1 and CDR2 are MNHNS and SASEGT. CDR3 sequence reads: CASSPHDSANQPQHF. The CDR3 DNA sequence: TGTGCCAGCAGTCCCCACGACAGCGCTAATCAGCCCCAGCATTTT.

Of note for this clonotype: This clone may be a read error of a much larger clone one base away. V is TRBV2 and J is TRBJ1-5; TRBD1 matches at 8 bases. This CDR3 has 14 residues. Per germline, CDR1 SNHLY and CDR2 FYNNEI. CDR3 region: CAGSVTGGNQPQHF. In DNA form, the CDR3 reads TGTGCCGGCAGCGTGACAGGGGGCAATCAGCCCCAGCATTTT.

The chain links TRBV20-1 to TRBJ2-7, with a possible D match to TRBD1 (5 bases). The CDR3 loop spans 14 amino acids. V shed 3 bases and J shed 7 bases, with 19 bases lying between them. Germline loops: CDR1 DFQATT, CDR2 SNEGSKA (reference sequence). Written as DNA, the CDR3 is TGCAGTGCTAGGGAGCCTCTTTGGGGCGGTGAGCAGTACTTC. Protein: CSAREPLWGGEQYF.

This clonotype was counted ten times or more. This rearrangement joins TRBV3-1 to TRBJ2-3; D is uncertain. The V end lost 2 bases, the J end lost 4 bases, and 10 bases lay between the germline ends. CDR3 length equals 14 residues. Germline CDR1 reads LGHDT; CDR2 reads YNNKEL (reference sequence). The CDR3 nucleotides are TGTGCCAGCAGCCAAATGTTAGCTTCAGATACGCAGTATTTT. Protein product: CASSQMLASDTQYF.

A few counts support this clonotype. V usage is TRBV7-9 and J usage is TRBJ2-2; possible D gene TRBD2, 7 bases. From germline, CDR1 is SEHNR and CDR2 FQNEAQ (reference sequence). V shed 5 bases and J shed 0 bases, with 22 bases lying between them. CDR3 length equals 19 residues. CDR3 residues: CASSAHPRGGTANTGELFF. Here the CDR3 DNA reads TGTGCCAGCAGCGCGCATCCTAGGGGGGGGACTGCGAACACCGGGGAGCTGTTTTTT.

This clonotype was seen repeatedly, ten times or more. This chain links TRBV12-3 or TRBV12-4 with TRBJ1-1, with D maybe TRBD1 (6 bases). The CDR3 covers 14 residues. The germline V and J ends were trimmed by 6 bases and 0 bases, with 11 bases remaining between them. The CDR3 DNA follows: TGTGCCAGCAGAGATGACAGGATGAACACTGAAGCTTTCTTT. This codes for CASRDDRMNTEAFF.

This clonotype was found many times. V gene TRBV3-1 combines with J gene TRBJ2-1; D gene uncertain. Trimming pared 3 bases from V and 6 bases from J, leaving 12 bases between. The length of the CDR3 is 14 residues. Germline CDR1 LGHDT, CDR2 YNNKEL (reference sequence). The CDR3: CASSQTFIANEQFF. The CDR3 region has the DNA TGTGCCAGCAGCCAGACATTCATCGCCAATGAGCAGTTCTTC.

The chain uses TRBV9 and TRBJ2-5; 9 nucleotides align to TRBD1. Losses at the gene ends were 6 bases for V and 5 bases for J; bases not matched to a gene: 8. This CDR3 is 14 amino acids long. Germline CDR1 reads SGDLS; CDR2 reads YYNGEE. The CDR3 DNA is TGTGCCAGCAACCCTACAGGGGGCTGGGAGACCCAGTACTTC. Amino acid sequence: CASNPTGGWETQYF.